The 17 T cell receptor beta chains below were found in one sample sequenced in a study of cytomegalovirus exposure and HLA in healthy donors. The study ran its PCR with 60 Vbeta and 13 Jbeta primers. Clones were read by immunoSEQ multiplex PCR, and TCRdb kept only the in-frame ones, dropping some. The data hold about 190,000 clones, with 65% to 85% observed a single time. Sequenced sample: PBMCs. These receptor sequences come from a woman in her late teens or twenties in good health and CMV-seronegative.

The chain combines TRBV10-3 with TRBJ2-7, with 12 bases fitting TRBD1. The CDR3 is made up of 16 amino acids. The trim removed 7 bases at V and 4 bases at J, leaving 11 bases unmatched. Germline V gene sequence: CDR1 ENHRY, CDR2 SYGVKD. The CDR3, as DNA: TGTGCCATCACCCACCTTCGGGACAGGGGGCCGTACGAGCAGTACTTC. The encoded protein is CAITHLRDRGPYEQYF.

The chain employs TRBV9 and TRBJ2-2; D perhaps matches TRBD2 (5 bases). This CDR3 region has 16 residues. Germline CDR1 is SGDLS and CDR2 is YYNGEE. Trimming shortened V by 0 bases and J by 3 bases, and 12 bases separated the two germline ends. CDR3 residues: CASSVVGVRDTGELFF. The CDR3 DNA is TGTGCCAGCAGCGTAGTCGGGGTTCGGGACACCGGGGAGCTGTTTTTT.

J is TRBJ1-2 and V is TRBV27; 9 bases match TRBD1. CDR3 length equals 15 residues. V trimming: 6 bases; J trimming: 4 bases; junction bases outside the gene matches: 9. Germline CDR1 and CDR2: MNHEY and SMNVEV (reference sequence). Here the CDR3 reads CASSLTTGGGYGYTF. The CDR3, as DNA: TGTGCCAGCAGCCTAACAACAGGGGGCGGCTATGGCTACACCTTC.

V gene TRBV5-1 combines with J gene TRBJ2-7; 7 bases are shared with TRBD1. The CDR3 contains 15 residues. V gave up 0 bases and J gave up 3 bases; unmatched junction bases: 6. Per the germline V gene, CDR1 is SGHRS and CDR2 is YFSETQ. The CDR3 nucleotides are TGCGCCAGCAGCTTGGAAGGGCAGGGGGTCTACGAGCAGTACTTC. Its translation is CASSLEGQGVYEQYF.

As DNA, the CDR3 is TGTGCCAGCAGCTTTATCCCGCAGGGTAATGAAAAACTGTTTTTT. Encoded protein: CASSFIPQGNEKLFF. The chain is built from TRBV11-2 and TRBJ1-4; perhaps TRBD1 as D (5 bases). Germline V gene sequence: CDR1 SGHAT, CDR2 FQNNGV. Trimming left V 3 bases short and J 4 bases short, with 12 bases between. The CDR3 sequence is 15 residues long.

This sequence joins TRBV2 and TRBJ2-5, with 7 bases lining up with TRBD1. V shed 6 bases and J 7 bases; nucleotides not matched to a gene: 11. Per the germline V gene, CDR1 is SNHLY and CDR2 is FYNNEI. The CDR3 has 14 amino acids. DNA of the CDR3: TGTGCCAGCAGGACAGGGACCGTCGGTGGGACCCAGTACTTC. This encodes CASRTGTVGGTQYF.

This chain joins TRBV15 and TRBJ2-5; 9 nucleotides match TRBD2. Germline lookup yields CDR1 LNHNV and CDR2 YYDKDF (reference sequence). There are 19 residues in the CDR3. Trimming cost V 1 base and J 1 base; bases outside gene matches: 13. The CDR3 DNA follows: TGTGCCACCAGCAGAGGCGGGAGGAGAGCGGGAGGATCCCAAGAGACCCAGTACTTC. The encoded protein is CATSRGGRRAGGSQETQYF.

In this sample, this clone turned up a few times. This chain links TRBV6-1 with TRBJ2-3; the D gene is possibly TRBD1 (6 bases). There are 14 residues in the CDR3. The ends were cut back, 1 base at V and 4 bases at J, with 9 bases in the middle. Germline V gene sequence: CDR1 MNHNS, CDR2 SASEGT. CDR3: CASSEEAGADTQYF. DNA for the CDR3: TGTGCCAGCAGTGAAGAGGCAGGGGCAGATACGCAGTATTTT.

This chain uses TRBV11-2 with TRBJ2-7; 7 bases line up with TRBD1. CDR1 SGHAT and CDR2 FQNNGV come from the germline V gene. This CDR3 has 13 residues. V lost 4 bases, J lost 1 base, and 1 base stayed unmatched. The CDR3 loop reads CASSWDRSYEQYF. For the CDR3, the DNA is TGTGCCAGCAGCTGGGACAGATCCTACGAGCAGTACTTC.

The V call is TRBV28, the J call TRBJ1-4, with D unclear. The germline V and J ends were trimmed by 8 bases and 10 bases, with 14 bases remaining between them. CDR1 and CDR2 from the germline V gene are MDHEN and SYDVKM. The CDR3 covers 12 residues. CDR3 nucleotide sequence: TGTGCCAGCGCTGAGGGTGAAGGAAAACTGTTTTTT. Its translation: CASAEGEGKLFF.

CDR3 DNA: TGTGCCAGTAGTACCCTTGGCGGGGGAGAAAACATTCAGTACTTC. This sequence encodes CASSTLGGGENIQYF. The chain links TRBV19 to TRBJ2-4; 7 positions match TRBD2. The CDR3 is 15 amino acids. Germline assignment: CDR1 LNHDA and CDR2 SQIVND (reference sequence). V shed 4 bases and J 5 bases; nucleotides not matched to a gene: 8.

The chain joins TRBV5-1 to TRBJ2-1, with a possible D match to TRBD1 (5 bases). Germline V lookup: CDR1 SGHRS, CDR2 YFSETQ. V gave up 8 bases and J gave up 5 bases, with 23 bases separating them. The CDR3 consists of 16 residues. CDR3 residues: CARAANGHSSHNEQFF. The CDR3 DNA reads TGCGCCAGGGCCGCAAACGGACATAGTTCACACAATGAGCAGTTCTTC.

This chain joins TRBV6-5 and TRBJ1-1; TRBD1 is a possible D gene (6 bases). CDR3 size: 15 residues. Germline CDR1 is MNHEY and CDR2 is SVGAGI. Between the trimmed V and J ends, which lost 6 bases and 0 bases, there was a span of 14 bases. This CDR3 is CASRPGGSLNTEAFF. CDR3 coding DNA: TGTGCCAGCAGACCGGGGGGCTCTTTGAACACTGAAGCTTTCTTT.

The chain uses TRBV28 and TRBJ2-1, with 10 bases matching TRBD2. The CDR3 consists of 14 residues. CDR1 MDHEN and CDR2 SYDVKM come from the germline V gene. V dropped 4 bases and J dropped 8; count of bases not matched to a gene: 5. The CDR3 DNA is TGTGCCAGCAGTTCACAGCGGGGGGGCGATGAGCAGTTCTTC. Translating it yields CASSSQRGGDEQFF.

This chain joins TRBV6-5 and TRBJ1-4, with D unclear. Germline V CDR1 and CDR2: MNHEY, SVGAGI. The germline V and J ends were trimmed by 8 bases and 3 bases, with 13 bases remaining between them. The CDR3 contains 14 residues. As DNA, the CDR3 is TGTGCCAGCGCCCCCGGGAGGGCTAATGAAAAACTGTTTTTT. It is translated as CASAPGRANEKLFF.

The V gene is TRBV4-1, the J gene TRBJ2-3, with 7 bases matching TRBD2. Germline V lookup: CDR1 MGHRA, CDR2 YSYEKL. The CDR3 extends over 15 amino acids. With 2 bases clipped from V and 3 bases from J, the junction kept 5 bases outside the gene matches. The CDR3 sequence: CASSQRRGKTDTQYF. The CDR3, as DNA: TGCGCCAGCAGCCAACGGCGGGGGAAAACAGATACGCAGTATTTT.

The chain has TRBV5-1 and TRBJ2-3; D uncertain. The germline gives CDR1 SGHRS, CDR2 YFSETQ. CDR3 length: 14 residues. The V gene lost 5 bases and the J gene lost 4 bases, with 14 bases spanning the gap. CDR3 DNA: TGCGCCAGCAGTACGTCAGGTTCCGCAGATACGCAGTATTTT. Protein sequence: CASSTSGSADTQYF.